The 5 T cell receptor beta chains below come from one sample, sequenced in a study of T cells in Graves' hyperthyroidism and ophthalmopathy. RNA transcripts served as the template for amplifying TCR beta CDR3 regions. Researchers ran a first-round RT-PCR on the TCR CDR3 using the HTBI primer set. TCRdb re-called the multiplex PCR reads through MiXCR, storing one row per CDR3 protein. The sample lists some 360,000 distinct CDR3 sequences, over 11% seen once, with 11% in the top ten. Sequenced material: blood. The source is a woman aged 55-70 years with Graves' hyperthyroidism.

At least ten counts were recorded for this clonotype. The chain links TRBV7-6 to TRBJ1-1, with TRBD1 as a possible D gene (5 bases). Trimming cost V 1 base and J 3 bases, with 9 bases left between them. Germline CDR1 reads SGHVS; CDR2 reads FNYEAQ. The CDR3 contains 14 residues. CDR3 protein: CASSLGPGDTEAFF. CDR3 DNA: TGTGCCAGCAGCTTAGGTCCGGGGGACACTGAAGCTTTCTTT.

This clonotype was seen at least ten times. The J gene is TRBJ2-2, the V gene TRBV18; a possible D gene is TRBD1 (5 bases). The CDR3 covers 14 residues. V was clipped by 3 bases and J by 7 bases, with 12 bases between them. The germline V gene encodes CDR1 KGHSH and CDR2 LQKENI. CDR3 loop: CASSPQGSNGELFF. The CDR3 DNA sequence: TGTGCCAGCTCACCGCAGGGTAGCAACGGGGAGCTGTTTTTT. Variable domain in full (rest from reference TRBV18 and TRBJ2-2): NAGVMQNPRHLVRRRGQEARLRCSPMKGHSHVYWYRQLPEEGLKFMVYLQKENIIDESGMPKERFSAEFPKEGPSILRIQQVVRGDSAAYFCASSPQGSNGELFFGEGSRLTVL.

A few counts support this clonotype. At one boundary the junction diverges from the germline segment, which might be a read error. The rearrangement links TRBV19 to TRBJ2-3; TRBD1 matches at 8 bases. The germline gives CDR1 LNHDA, CDR2 SQIVND (reference sequence). The CDR3 runs to 16 residues. CDR3 protein: CASRRRGAGGTYTQYF. CDR3 nucleotides: TGTGCCAGTCGCCGCCGGGGCGCAGGGGGCACATATACGCAGTATTTT.

As concerns this clonotype: One end of the junction does not line up with germline, which may come from a read error. This chain uses TRBV12-3 or TRBV12-4 with TRBJ1-1; D gene uncertain. This CDR3 comprises 14 residues. The CDR3 loop is CASSLGTANAEAFF. The DNA for the CDR3 is TGTGCCAGCAGTTTAGGGACCGCGAACGCTGAAGCTTTCTTT.

This clonotype occurred many times. The chain links TRBV28 to TRBJ2-4; the match to TRBD1 covers 10 bases. Trimming removed 6 bases from V and 0 bases from J; junction bases left unmatched: 2. CDR3 length: 15 residues. The V gene's germline CDR1 is MDHEN and CDR2 SYDVKM. The CDR3 is CASSGQGEAKNIQYF. CDR3 nucleotides: TGTGCCAGCAGCGGACAGGGGGAAGCCAAAAACATTCAGTACTTC.